This T cell receptor beta chain was sequenced during a study of T-cell memory formation after mild COVID-19. Turning to the study itself: Each donor largely had its own TCR clusters. The study's findings and limits: Those CD4+ clones that contracted were mainly in CM and EM (CD8+ ones in EMRA). Memory sampled before infection contained some responding clones, suggesting cross-reactive memory joined.

V lost 3 bases and J 7 bases, leaving 12 bases between the germline ends. The CDR3 is made up of 13 amino acids. Per germline, CDR1 SGDLS and CDR2 YYNGEE. TCRdb independently ran MiXCR on the 5' RACE reads; one entry per CDR3 protein. The table has more than 300,000 distinct CDR3 sequences, around 15% seen once. Concerning this clonotype: Its matching antigen is unknown.

The sequencing sample was made of PBMCs or a T cell subset sorted from them (not recorded which). This TCR was recovered from a man aged 18 to 30 who had mild COVID-19 (a few samples of this study predate the infection). Cell type and time point are not known. The J gene is TRBJ2-3, the V gene TRBV9; D perhaps matches TRBD1 (6 bases). CDR3 region: CASSALRGYTQYF. The CDR3 nucleotides are TGTGCCAGCAGCGCCCTCAGGGGATATACGCAGTATTTT.